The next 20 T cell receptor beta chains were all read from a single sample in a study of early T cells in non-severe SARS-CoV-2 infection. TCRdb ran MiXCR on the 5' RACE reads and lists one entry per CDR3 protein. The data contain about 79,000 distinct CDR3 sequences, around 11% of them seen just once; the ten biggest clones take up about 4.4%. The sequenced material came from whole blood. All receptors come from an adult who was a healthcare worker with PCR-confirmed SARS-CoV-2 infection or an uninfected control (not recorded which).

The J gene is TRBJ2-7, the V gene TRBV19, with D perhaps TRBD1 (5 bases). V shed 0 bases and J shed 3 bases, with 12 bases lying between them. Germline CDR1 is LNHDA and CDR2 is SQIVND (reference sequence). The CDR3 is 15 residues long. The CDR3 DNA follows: TGTGCCAGTAGTATAGATTCAGGACATCTCTACGAGCAGTACTTC. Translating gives CASSIDSGHLYEQYF.

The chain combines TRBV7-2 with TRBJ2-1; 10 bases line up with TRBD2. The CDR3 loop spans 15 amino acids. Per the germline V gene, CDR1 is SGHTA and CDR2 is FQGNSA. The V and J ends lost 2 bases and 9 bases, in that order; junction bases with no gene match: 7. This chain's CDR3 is CASSLQASGGGEQFF. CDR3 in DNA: TGTGCCAGCAGCTTACAGGCTAGCGGGGGAGGTGAGCAGTTCTTC.

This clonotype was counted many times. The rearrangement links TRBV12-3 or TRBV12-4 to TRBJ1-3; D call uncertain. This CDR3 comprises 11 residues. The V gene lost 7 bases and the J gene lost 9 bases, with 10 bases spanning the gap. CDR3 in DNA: TGTGCCAGCACCATACGGGGCACCATATATTTT. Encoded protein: CASTIRGTIYF.

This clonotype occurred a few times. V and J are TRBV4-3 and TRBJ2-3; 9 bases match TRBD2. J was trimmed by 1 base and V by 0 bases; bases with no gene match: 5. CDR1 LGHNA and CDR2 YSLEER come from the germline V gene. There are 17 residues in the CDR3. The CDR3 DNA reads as TGCGCCAGCAGCCAAGAGGGTCCTAGCGGGGGCACAGATACGCAGTATTTT. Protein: CASSQEGPSGGTDTQYF.

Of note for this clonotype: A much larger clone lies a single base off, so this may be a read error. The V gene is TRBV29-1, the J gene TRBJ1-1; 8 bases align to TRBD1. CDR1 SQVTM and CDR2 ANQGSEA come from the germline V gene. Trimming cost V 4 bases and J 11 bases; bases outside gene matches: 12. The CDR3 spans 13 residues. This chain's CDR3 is CSVVRDRCRRAFF. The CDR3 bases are TGCAGCGTTGTTCGGGACAGGTGTCGTCGGGCTTTCTTT. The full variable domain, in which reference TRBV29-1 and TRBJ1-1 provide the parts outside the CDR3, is SAVISQKPSRDICQRGTSLTIQCQVDSQVTMMFWYRQQPGQSLTLIATANQGSEATYESGFVIDKFPISRPNLTFSTLTVSNMSPEDSSIYLCSVVRDRCRRAFFGQGTRLTVV.

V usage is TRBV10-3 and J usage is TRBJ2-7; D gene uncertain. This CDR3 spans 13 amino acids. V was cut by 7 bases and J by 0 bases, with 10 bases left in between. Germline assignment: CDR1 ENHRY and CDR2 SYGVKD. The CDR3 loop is CAIKSGSSYEQYF. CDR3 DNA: TGTGCCATCAAGTCGGGCAGCTCCTACGAGCAGTACTTC.

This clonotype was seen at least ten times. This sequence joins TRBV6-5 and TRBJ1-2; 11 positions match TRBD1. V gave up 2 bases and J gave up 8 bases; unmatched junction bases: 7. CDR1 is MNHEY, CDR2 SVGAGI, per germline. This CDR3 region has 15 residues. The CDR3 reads CASSYAGQGALGYTF. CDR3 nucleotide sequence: TGTGCCAGCAGTTACGCTGGACAGGGGGCGTTAGGCTACACCTTC.

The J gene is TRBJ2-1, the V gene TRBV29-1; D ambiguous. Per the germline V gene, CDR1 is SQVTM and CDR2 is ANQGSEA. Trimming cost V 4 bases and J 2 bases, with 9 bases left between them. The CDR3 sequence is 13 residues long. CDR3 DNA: TGCAGCGTTGCTCACCCCACCTACAATGAGCAGTTCTTC. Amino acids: CSVAHPTYNEQFF.

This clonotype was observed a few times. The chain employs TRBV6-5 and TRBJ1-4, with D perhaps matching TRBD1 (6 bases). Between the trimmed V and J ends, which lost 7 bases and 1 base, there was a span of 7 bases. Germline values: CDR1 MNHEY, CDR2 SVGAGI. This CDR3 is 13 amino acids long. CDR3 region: CASKQGTNEKLFF. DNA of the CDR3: TGTGCCAGCAAACAGGGAACTAATGAAAAACTGTTTTTT.

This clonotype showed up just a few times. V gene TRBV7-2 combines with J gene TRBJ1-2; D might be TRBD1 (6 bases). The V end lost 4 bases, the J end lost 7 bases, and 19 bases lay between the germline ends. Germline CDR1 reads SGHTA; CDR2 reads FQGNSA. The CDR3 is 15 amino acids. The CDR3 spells CASSSVVVGGSGYTF. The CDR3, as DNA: TGTGCCAGCAGCTCCGTGGTGGTAGGGGGATCTGGCTACACCTTC.

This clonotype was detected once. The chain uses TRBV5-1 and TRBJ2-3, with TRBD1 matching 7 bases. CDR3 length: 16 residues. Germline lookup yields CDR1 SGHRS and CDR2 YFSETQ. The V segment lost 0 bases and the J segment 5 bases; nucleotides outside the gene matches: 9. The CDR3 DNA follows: TGCGCCAGCAGCTTGGGATCGGGGACAGCCGAAGATACGCAGTATTTT. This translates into CASSLGSGTAEDTQYF. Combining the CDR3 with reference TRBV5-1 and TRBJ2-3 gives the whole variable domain KAGVTQTPRYLIKTRGQQVTLSCSPISGHRSVSWYQQTPGQGLQFLFEYFSETQRNKGNFPGRFSGRQFSNSRSEMNVSTLELGDSALYLCASSLGSGTAEDTQYFGPGTRLTVL.

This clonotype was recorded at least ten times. The CDR3 protein is CSASSGYGNTIYF. CDR3 DNA: TGCAGTGCTAGTTCGGGTTACGGAAACACCATATATTTT. V gene TRBV20-1 combines with J gene TRBJ1-3; D gene ambiguous. Between the trimmed V and J ends, which lost 3 bases and 4 bases, there was a span of 10 bases. The CDR3 loop spans 13 amino acids. The V gene's germline CDR1 is DFQATT and CDR2 SNEGSKA (reference sequence).

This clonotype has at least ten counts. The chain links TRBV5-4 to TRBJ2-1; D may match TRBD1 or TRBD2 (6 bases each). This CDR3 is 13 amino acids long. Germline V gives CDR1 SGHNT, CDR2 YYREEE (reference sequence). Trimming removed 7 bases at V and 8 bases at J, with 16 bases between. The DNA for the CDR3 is TGTGCCAGCTTATTGAACGGGGGCGATGAGCAGTTCTTC. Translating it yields CASLLNGGDEQFF.

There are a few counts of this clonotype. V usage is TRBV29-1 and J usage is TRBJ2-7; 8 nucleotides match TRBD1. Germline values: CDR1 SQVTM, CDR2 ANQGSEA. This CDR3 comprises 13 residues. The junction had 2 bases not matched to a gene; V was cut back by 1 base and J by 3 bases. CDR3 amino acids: CSVEGTGNYEQYF. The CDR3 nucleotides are TGCAGCGTTGAAGGGACAGGGAACTACGAGCAGTACTTC.

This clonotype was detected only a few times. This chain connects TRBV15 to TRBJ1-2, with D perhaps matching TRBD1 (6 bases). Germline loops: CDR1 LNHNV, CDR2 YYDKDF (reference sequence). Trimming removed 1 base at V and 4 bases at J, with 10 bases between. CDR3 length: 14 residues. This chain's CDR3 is CATSRAGTTYGYTF. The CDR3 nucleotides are TGTGCCACCAGCAGAGCCGGGACAACCTATGGCTACACCTTC.

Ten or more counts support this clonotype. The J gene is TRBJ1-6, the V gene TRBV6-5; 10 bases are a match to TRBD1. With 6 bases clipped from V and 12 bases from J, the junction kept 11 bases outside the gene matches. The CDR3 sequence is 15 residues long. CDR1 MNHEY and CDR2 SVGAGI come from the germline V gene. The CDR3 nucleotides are TGTGCCAGCAGGAGCTCCGGACAGGGGGTTCGACCCCTCCACTTT. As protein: CASRSSGQGVRPLHF.

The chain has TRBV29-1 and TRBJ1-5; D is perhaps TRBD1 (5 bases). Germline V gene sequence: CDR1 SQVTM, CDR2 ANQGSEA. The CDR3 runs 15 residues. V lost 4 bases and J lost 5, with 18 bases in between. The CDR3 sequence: CSVGFSPGRDQPQHF. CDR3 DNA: TGCAGCGTTGGTTTCTCTCCGGGGCGCGATCAGCCCCAGCATTTT.

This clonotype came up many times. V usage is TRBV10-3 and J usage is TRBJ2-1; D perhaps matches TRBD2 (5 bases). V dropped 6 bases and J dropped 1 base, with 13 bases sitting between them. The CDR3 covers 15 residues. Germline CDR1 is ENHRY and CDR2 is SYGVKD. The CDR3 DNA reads TGTGCCATCAGGGCCTCGACGGGGTCCTACAATGAGCAGTTCTTC. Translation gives CAIRASTGSYNEQFF.

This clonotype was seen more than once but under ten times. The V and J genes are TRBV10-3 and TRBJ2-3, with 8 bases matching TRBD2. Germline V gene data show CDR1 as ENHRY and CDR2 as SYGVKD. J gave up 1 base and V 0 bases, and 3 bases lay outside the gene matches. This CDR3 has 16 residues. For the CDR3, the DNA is TGTGCCATCAGTGAGTCTGCGGGGGGCCGCACAGATACGCAGTATTTT. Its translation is CAISESAGGRTDTQYF.

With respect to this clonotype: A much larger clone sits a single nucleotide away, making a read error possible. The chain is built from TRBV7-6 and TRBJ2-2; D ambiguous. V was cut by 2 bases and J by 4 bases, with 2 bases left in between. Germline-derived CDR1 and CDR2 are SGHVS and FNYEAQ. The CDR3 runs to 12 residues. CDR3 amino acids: CASSLTTGELFF. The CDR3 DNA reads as TGTGCCAGCAGCTTAACCACCGGGGAGCTGTTTTTT.